Below, 5 T cell receptor beta chains from the same sample are listed, as sequenced in a study of blood T cells in healthy people across ages. Sample-barcoded 5' priming and a J-beta primer mix drove a second PCR of about 7 to 11 cycles. TCRdb re-called the 5' RACE reads with MiXCR, one entry per CDR3 protein. The sample contains around 500,000 distinct CDR3 sequences, about 29% of which appear only once. The sample also formed part of further work on T cells of mothers and their children.

The sample comprised blood. The source of these receptors is a boy aged 2-9 years in good health.

The CDR3 DNA sequence: TGTGCCAGCAGTTTGGTGGGGACAAATTACAATGAGCAGTTCTTC. It codes for CASSLVGTNYNEQFF. V usage is TRBV27 and J usage is TRBJ2-1; tentatively, D is TRBD1 (6 bases). V was trimmed by 3 bases and J by 4 bases, leaving 13 bases between them. Germline V gene sequence: CDR1 MNHEY, CDR2 SMNVEV (reference sequence). The CDR3 runs to 15 residues.

The V gene is TRBV6-2 or TRBV6-3, the J gene TRBJ2-2; D call uncertain. This CDR3 spans 18 amino acids. Trimming left V 0 bases short and J 1 base short, with 15 bases between. Germline loops: CDR1 MNHEY, CDR2 SVGEGT. In DNA form, the CDR3 reads TGTGCCAGCAGTTACTCGTGGGCAGCCCTGGGGAACACCGGGGAGCTGTTTTTT. Its protein is CASSYSWAALGNTGELFF.

This clonotype was seen a single time. The chain uses TRBV15 and TRBJ2-7, with D perhaps matching TRBD1 (6 bases). Germline values: CDR1 LNHNV, CDR2 YYDKDF (reference sequence). The length of the CDR3 is 12 residues. V lost 3 bases, J lost 4 bases, and 7 bases lay in between. This CDR3 reads CATSSGQYEQYF. CDR3 sequence (DNA): TGTGCCACCAGCAGTGGACAGTACGAGCAGTACTTC.

The DNA for the CDR3 is TGTGCCAGCAGCTTGTTCGGCAGGGATACGGGCGAGCAGTACTTC. This encodes CASSLFGRDTGEQYF. The chain couples TRBV5-5 to TRBJ2-7; D possibly corresponds to TRBD1 (5 bases). Germline CDR1 and CDR2: SGHKS and YYEKEE (reference sequence). The CDR3 loop spans 15 amino acids. V lost 1 base to trimming and J lost 6 bases, with 17 bases between them.

This clonotype has a count of ten or more. The chain employs TRBV7-9 and TRBJ2-1, with D perhaps matching TRBD1 (6 bases). This CDR3 has 15 residues. V lost 5 bases to trimming and J lost 1 base, with 12 bases between them. In germline, CDR1 is SEHNR, CDR2 FQNEAQ (reference sequence). This CDR3 is CASSATGTSYNEQFF. The CDR3 nucleotides read TGTGCCAGCAGCGCGACCGGGACATCCTACAATGAGCAGTTCTTC.